A single sample is the source of the 12 T cell receptor beta chains below, sequenced in a study of blood T cell repertoires in COVID-19. Repertoires were generated with immunoSEQ multiplex PCR, while TCRdb's copy carries only in-frame clones and drops some. This table holds about 200,000 clones, approximately 86% found once. What was sequenced was peripheral blood. Receptors were obtained from a woman in her forties or fifties with COVID-19, enrolled during active disease.

The chain is built from TRBV6-5 and TRBJ2-7; weak D call: TRBD1 (7 bases). CDR3 length equals 12 residues. Trimming took off 5 bases at V and 5 bases at J, with 10 bases between the two ends. Per germline, CDR1 MNHEY and CDR2 SVGAGI. DNA for the CDR3: TGTGCCAGCAGTCAGGGGGGACACGAGCAGTACGTC. Protein product: CASSQGGHEQYV.

The chain has TRBV7-7 and TRBJ1-1; no reliable D call. This CDR3 has 8 amino acids. Germline loops: CDR1 SSHAT, CDR2 FNYEAQ (reference sequence). Between the trimmed V and J ends, which lost 8 bases and 11 bases, there was a span of 6 bases. DNA for the CDR3: TGTGCCAGCGAGTGGGCTTTCTTT. Amino acid sequence: CASEWAFF.

Here the CDR3 reads CASSDRGFRLDQPQHF. In DNA form, the CDR3 reads TGTGCCAGCAGTGATAGGGGGTTCCGGCTGGATCAGCCCCAGCATTTT. This chain links TRBV6-2 or TRBV6-3 with TRBJ1-5; D may be TRBD1 (6 bases). V gave up 5 bases and J gave up 5 bases, with 19 bases separating them. The germline gives CDR1 MNHEY, CDR2 SVGEGT. The CDR3 loop spans 16 amino acids.

The chain employs TRBV30 and TRBJ2-1; 7 bases are shared with TRBD2. There are 14 residues in the CDR3. Looked up from germline, CDR1 is GTSNPN and CDR2 is SVGIG (reference sequence). The junction had 9 bases not matched to a gene; V was cut back by 3 bases and J by 7 bases. For the CDR3, the DNA is TGTGCCTGGAGGGTCGACCGGGGGGATAATGAGCAGTTCTTC. Encoded protein: CAWRVDRGDNEQFF.

The rearrangement joins TRBV5-1 to TRBJ2-3, with 8 nucleotides matching TRBD2. The trim removed 2 bases at V and 0 bases at J, leaving 2 bases unmatched. CDR3 size: 15 residues. CDR1 is SGHRS, CDR2 YFSETQ, per germline. For the CDR3, the DNA is TGCGCCAGCAGCTTAGCGGGGGTCAGCACAGATACGCAGTATTTT. Encoded protein: CASSLAGVSTDTQYF.

V is TRBV10-3 and J is TRBJ2-1, with 10 bases that match TRBD1. The CDR3 covers 13 residues. CDR1 and CDR2 from the germline V gene are ENHRY and SYGVKD. J was trimmed by 7 bases and V by 6 bases; bases with no gene match: 3. For the CDR3, the DNA is TGTGCCATCAGCCCGGGACAGGGGAATGAGCAGTTCTTC. As protein: CAISPGQGNEQFF.

The V gene is TRBV19, the J gene TRBJ2-2; tentatively, D is TRBD1 (7 bases). CDR1 is LNHDA, CDR2 SQIVND, per germline (reference sequence). CDR3 length: 14 amino acids. Trimming took 6 bases from V and 7 from J, leaving 15 bases between them. DNA for the CDR3: TGTGCCAGTAGCCTAGGGGGCGGGGTCGGGGAGCTGTTTTTT. Its translation is CASSLGGGVGELFF.

This sequence joins TRBV6-2 or TRBV6-3 and TRBJ1-1, with D tentatively TRBD1 (6 bases). The CDR3 consists of 14 residues. Germline V lookup: CDR1 MNHEY, CDR2 SVGEGT. V shed 2 bases and J shed 7 bases, with 14 bases lying between them. The CDR3 nucleotides are TGTGCCAGCAGTTACCCTCTACAGGGATTTGAAGCTTTCTTT. It specifies CASSYPLQGFEAFF.

This clone was observed a single time. The chain combines TRBV5-4 with TRBJ2-3; TRBD2 aligns across 15 bases. J was trimmed by 1 base and V by 4 bases; bases with no gene match: 10. The CDR3 is 19 residues long. Germline-derived CDR1 and CDR2 are SGHNT and YYREEE (reference sequence). This chain's CDR3 is CASSGGLAGGTGRTDTQYF. The CDR3 region has the DNA TGTGCCAGCAGCGGGGGACTAGCGGGGGGAACTGGACGCACAGATACGCAGTATTTT.

This clone was counted a few times. This chain uses TRBV6-1 with TRBJ2-7; 11 positions match TRBD2. V lost 4 bases, J lost 0 bases, and 8 bases stayed unmatched. The germline CDR1 and CDR2 sequences are MNHNS and SASEGT. The CDR3 length is 17 residues. The DNA for the CDR3 is TGTGCCAGCAGTGTTGCTAGCGGGGGGTCAATCTCCTACGAGCAGTACGTC. The encoded protein is CASSVASGGSISYEQYV.

The gene calls are TRBV7-2 and TRBJ2-1; TRBD1 agrees at 9 bases. Germline values: CDR1 SGHTA, CDR2 FQGNSA. This CDR3 has 18 residues. The J segment lost 1 base and the V segment lost 3 bases, leaving 10 bases of the junction unmatched. CDR3 protein: CASSLGQGMVRSYNEQFF. The CDR3 DNA sequence: TGTGCCAGCAGCTTGGGACAGGGAATGGTTCGGTCCTACAATGAGCAGTTCTTC.

This rearrangement joins TRBV7-8 to TRBJ1-6, with 9 bases lining up with TRBD1. V was clipped by 3 bases and J by 6 bases; unmatched bases: 6. The CDR3 length is 16 residues. Germline CDR1 is SGHVS and CDR2 is FQNEAQ. The DNA for the CDR3 is TGTGCCAGCAGCTTTTGGTTGGACAGGGGTAATTCACCCCTCCACTTT. The encoded protein is CASSFWLDRGNSPLHF.